This T cell receptor beta chain emerged from a study of PD-1 blockade in classical Hodgkin lymphoma. The time point was: cycle 4 day 1 (C4D1), after about 6 weeks of nivolumab. Relapses following autologous stem cell transplantation were seen in all patients, with brentuximab vedotin exposure varying. This table comes from immunoSEQ multiplex PCR, and its TCRdb copy is limited to in-frame clones, with some not included. Counted here are tens of thousands of clones, 70% to 90% occurring once; the ten biggest clones make up roughly 8.1%. The CDR3 length is 16 residues. The V and J ends lost 1 base and 0 bases respectively, with 10 bases between them. Germline V gives CDR1 SGHNT, CDR2 YENEEA.

This rearrangement joins TRBV11-3 to TRBJ1-3; no reliable D call. Sequences were derived from peripheral blood mononuclear cells (PBMCs), sampled before the fourth cycle of nivolumab. This TCR was recovered from a human donor with classical Hodgkin lymphoma. The CDR3 here is CASSLVLLDSGNTIYF. The CDR3, as DNA: TGTGCCAGCAGCTTAGTTCTTCTTGACTCTGGAAACACCATATATTTT.